The 15 T cell receptor beta chains below were found in one sample sequenced in a study of T-cell reconstitution after alpha-beta-depleted transplantation in children. Unique molecular identifiers were incorporated during preparation of the TCRbeta library. TCRdb used MiXCR to reprocess the PCR reads, holding one entry per CDR3 protein. The table includes fewer than 450,000 distinct CDR3 sequences, about 16% detected once. Material: PBMCs, mostly from graft donor cells, obtained 360 days after TCRalphabeta/CD19-depleted stem cell transplant. These receptors all stem from a male patient between 2 and 9 years old who had a stem cell transplant for acute lymphoblastic leukemia, so the T cells may come from the graft donor.

This clonotype was seen at least ten times. The chain carries TRBV29-1 and TRBJ2-3, with D perhaps matching TRBD1 or TRBD2 (6 bases each). V was clipped by 7 bases and J by 2 bases, with 13 bases between them. The CDR3 length is 13 residues. Germline lookup yields CDR1 SQVTM and CDR2 ANQGSEA. CDR3 nucleotides: TGCAGCGCCCGAGGGGGGACCACAGATACGCAGTATTTT. Encoded protein: CSARGGTTDTQYF.

Many counts were recorded for this clonotype. V usage is TRBV29-1 and J usage is TRBJ2-7, with 10 bases lining up with TRBD1. Germline-derived CDR1 and CDR2 are SQVTM and ANQGSEA. Trimming cost V 3 bases and J 4 bases; bases outside gene matches: 0. The CDR3 has 12 residues. For the CDR3, the DNA is TGCAGCGTTGAGGGACAGGGGTACGAGCAGTACTTC. Translation gives CSVEGQGYEQYF.

The V call is TRBV18, the J call TRBJ2-3; 7 bases fit TRBD2. V gave up 3 bases and J gave up 4 bases; unmatched junction bases: 25. Germline CDR1 and CDR2: KGHSH and LQKENI. The CDR3 is 21 residues long. The CDR3 reads CASSPFVRVHFGGSLADTQYF. CDR3 DNA sequence: TGTGCCAGCTCACCTTTTGTACGGGTCCACTTTGGCGGGAGTTTGGCAGATACGCAGTATTTT.

This clonotype has a count of ten or more. This chain uses TRBV11-3 with TRBJ2-1, with D possibly matching TRBD2 (5 bases). The V end was cut by 4 bases, the J end by 5 bases, with 15 bases between. Germline lookup yields CDR1 SGHNT and CDR2 YENEEA. This CDR3 has 15 residues. The CDR3 spells CASSSWESGDNEQFF. For the CDR3, the DNA is TGTGCCAGCAGCTCCTGGGAGAGTGGCGACAATGAGCAGTTCTTC.

This sequence joins TRBV3-1 and TRBJ1-2, with 8 nucleotides matching TRBD1. Germline V gives CDR1 LGHDT, CDR2 YNNKEL (reference sequence). The J segment lost 2 bases and the V segment lost 4 bases, leaving 6 bases of the junction unmatched. CDR3 size: 15 residues. The CDR3 here is CASSPWDRRNYGYTF. CDR3 in DNA: TGTGCCAGCAGCCCCTGGGACAGGCGAAACTATGGCTACACCTTC.

The rearrangement links TRBV6-2 or TRBV6-3 to TRBJ2-1; tentative D call: TRBD2 (6 bases). The CDR3 extends over 17 amino acids. Germline V gene lookup returns CDR1 MNHEY and CDR2 SVGEGT. The V end was cut by 5 bases, the J end by 4 bases, with 21 bases between. The CDR3 nucleotides are TGTGCCAGCAGTACCCACCGACTAGGTCCTTCATACAATGAGCAGTTCTTC. This translates into CASSTHRLGPSYNEQFF.

This chain connects TRBV12-3 or TRBV12-4 to TRBJ2-1, with 10 bases matching TRBD2. The ends lost 7 bases at V and 9 bases at J; junction bases unmatched: 9. The CDR3 covers 14 residues. CDR3 bases: TGTGCCAGCAAAATACTAGCGGGATTCGGTGAGCAGTTCTTC. Translated, it gives CASKILAGFGEQFF.

This clonotype was counted at least ten times. This rearrangement joins TRBV4-3 to TRBJ1-6; D ambiguous. Trimming removed 1 base at V and 9 bases at J, with 7 bases between. Germline V gene lookup returns CDR1 LGHNA and CDR2 YSLEER. CDR3 length equals 13 residues. This CDR3 is CASSQGGVSPLHF. CDR3 DNA: TGCGCCAGCAGCCAAGGTGGGGTTTCACCCCTCCACTTT.

The chain employs TRBV6-2 or TRBV6-3 and TRBJ2-1; D gene uncertain. The germline V gene encodes CDR1 MNHEY and CDR2 SVGEGT. CDR3 length: 11 amino acids. V was pared by 5 bases and J by 12 bases, with 11 bases between. The CDR3 is CASSDAFGQFF. CDR3 bases: TGTGCCAGCAGTGACGCTTTTGGGCAGTTCTTC.

Only a few counts were recorded for this clonotype. DNA of the CDR3: TGCAGTGCGATTCGGGACCGCGAAAATTCACCCCTCCACTTT. It codes for CSAIRDRENSPLHF. This chain uses TRBV20-1 with TRBJ1-6; tentative D call: TRBD1 (5 bases). The V gene lost 6 bases and the J gene lost 7 bases, with 16 bases spanning the gap. From germline, CDR1 is DFQATT and CDR2 SNEGSKA (reference sequence). CDR3 length equals 14 residues.

This clonotype was picked up many times. V usage is TRBV5-5 and J usage is TRBJ2-3, with 7 bases lining up with TRBD2. Trimming removed 4 bases from V and 0 bases from J; junction bases left unmatched: 5. This CDR3 contains 15 residues. CDR1 and CDR2 (germline): SGHKS, YYEKEE (reference sequence). CDR3 sequence reads: CASSRRDYSTDTQYF. The CDR3 coding sequence is TGTGCCAGCAGCCGACGGGACTATAGCACAGATACGCAGTATTTT.

V is TRBV20-1 and J is TRBJ2-5; D is perhaps TRBD2 (5 bases). Germline lookup yields CDR1 DFQATT and CDR2 SNEGSKA (reference sequence). V lost 3 bases and J 1 base, leaving 12 bases between the germline ends. This CDR3 comprises 14 residues. The DNA of the CDR3 is TGCAGTGCTAGCCCCGGACTCCGCCAAGAGACCCAGTACTTC. As protein: CSASPGLRQETQYF.

V is TRBV5-1 and J is TRBJ2-3; D is possibly TRBD2 (6 bases). Germline V gene data show CDR1 as SGHRS and CDR2 as YFSETQ. The V end was cut by 4 bases, the J end by 2 bases, with 14 bases between. The CDR3 consists of 15 residues. The CDR3 sequence is CASSDWGDLTDTQYF. DNA of the CDR3: TGCGCCAGCAGCGACTGGGGGGACCTCACAGATACGCAGTATTTT. Supplemented by reference TRBV5-1 and TRBJ2-3, the full variable domain reads KAGVTQTPRYLIKTRGQQVTLSCSPISGHRSVSWYQQTPGQGLQFLFEYFSETQRNKGNFPGRFSGRQFSNSRSEMNVSTLELGDSALYLCASSDWGDLTDTQYFGPGTRLTVL.

This clonotype was seen at least ten times. The chain's CDR3 is CAIRGTSGPYEQYF. In DNA, the CDR3 is TGTGCCATCAGGGGGACTAGCGGCCCCTACGAGCAGTACTTC. The rearrangement joins TRBV10-3 to TRBJ2-7; 11 bases match TRBD2. The V segment lost 6 bases and the J segment 2 bases; nucleotides outside the gene matches: 3. Germline V gives CDR1 ENHRY, CDR2 SYGVKD. The CDR3 is 14 amino acids.

This clonotype was observed a few times. The V and J genes are TRBV12-3 or TRBV12-4 and TRBJ1-5, with D unresolved. The CDR3 has 12 amino acids. Trimming cost V 1 base and J 6 bases, with 4 bases left between them. For the CDR3, the DNA is TGTGCCAGCAGTTTAGAGGCTCAGCCCCAGCATTTT. This encodes CASSLEAQPQHF.